These T cell receptor beta chains were read from a single sample in a study of shared clonotypes between healthy human individuals. Clones were read by immunoSEQ multiplex PCR, and TCRdb kept only the in-frame ones, dropping some. In the table there are approximately 980,000 clones, 60% to 85% of which are singletons. The specimen sequenced was memory CD4+ T cells sorted from blood. The receptors stem from a man between 18 and 35 years old in good health. Each CDR3 is given with its conserved first and last residue. Fields, in order: V gene, D gene, J gene, clone size, CDR3 DNA, CDR3 protein. A D gene is named only where the DNA matches it firmly. The size of a clone is reported for some rows only, either as once, few or many, or as a class for expanded clones.

>TRBV7-3|-|TRBJ2-2|-
TGTGCCAGCAGCTTAAGTGGAGGGAGCACCGGCACCGGGGAGCTGTTTTTT
CASSLSGGSTGTGELFF
>TRBV6-6|-|TRBJ2-1|-
TGTGCCAGCAGTTACATCAGCAATGAGCAGTTCTTC
CASSYISNEQFF
>TRBV5-5|-|TRBJ1-2|many
TGTGCCAGCAGCTTGGATTTAGAGGGCACCCTAAGGAGAGGCTACACCTTC
CASSLDLEGTLRRGYTF
>TRBV2|-|TRBJ2-2|-
TGTGCCAGCCTAATGGACCGCACCGGGGAGCTGTTTTTT
CASLMDRTGELFF
>TRBV7-9|-|TRBJ2-4|-
TGTGCCAGCAGCTACTACACTCCGGGACACAAAAACATTCAGTACTTC
CASSYYTPGHKNIQYF
>TRBV9|-|TRBJ2-3|few
TGTGCCAGCAGCGTAGCCTCCAGGTCCACAGATACGCAGTATTTT
CASSVASRSTDTQYF
>TRBV5-1|TRBD1|TRBJ2-3|-
TGCGCCAGCAGCACGGGACAGGGGGCCCGCATGTACACAGATACGCAGTATTTT
CASSTGQGARMYTDTQYF
>TRBV2|-|TRBJ2-5|-
TGTGCCAGCAGTGGAAAAGAGACCCAGTACTTC
CASSGKETQYF
>TRBV6-4|-|TRBJ2-7|-
TGTGCCAGCAGTGACTCCGTGTGTTTGGGCTCTGGATACGAGCAGTACTTC
CASSDSVCLGSGYEQYF
>TRBV7-2|TRBD2|TRBJ2-5|-
TGTGCCAGCAGCCGTGGGGGGGGAGCCAAAAAGACCCAGTACTTC
CASSRGGGAKKTQYF
>TRBV18|-|TRBJ1-1|-
TGTGCCAGCTCACCAGGGACTCACACTGAAGCTTTCTTT
CASSPGTHTEAFF
>TRBV6-5|TRBD2|TRBJ2-7|-
TGTGCCAGCAGTAGCGGACTAGCGGGAGCGTACGAGCAGTACTTC
CASSSGLAGAYEQYF
>TRBV5-4|-|TRBJ1-2|-
TGTGCCAGCAGCTTGGAGGGGTTAAACTATGGCTACACCTTC
CASSLEGLNYGYTF
>TRBV10-3|-|TRBJ2-3|few
TGTGCCATCAGTGGGGTGTCAGATACGCAGTATTTT
CAISGVSDTQYF
>TRBV4-2|TRBD2|TRBJ2-5|-
TGTGCCAGCAGCGCCGAACTAGCGGCACAAGAGACCCAGTACTTC
CASSAELAAQETQYF
>TRBV5-1|-|TRBJ2-7|-
TGCGCCAGCAGCTTTTATCAGGGCAGGGGCCCCCACGAGCAGTACTTC
CASSFYQGRGPHEQYF
>TRBV7-3|TRBD1|TRBJ2-7|-
TGTGCCAGCAGCTGGGGACAGGACACCTACGAGCAGTACTTC
CASSWGQDTYEQYF
>TRBV28|-|TRBJ2-7|-
TGTGCCAGCAGTTTCCAACACGTCCTGGAGCAGTACTTC
CASSFQHVLEQYF
>TRBV19|TRBD2|TRBJ2-7|-
TGTGCCAGTAGTATGGGCGGGAGCTCCTACGAGCAGTACTTC
CASSMGGSSYEQYF
>TRBV28|-|TRBJ1-5|few
TGTGCCAGCAGTTCGACGGATCCAAGATTCTTCAATCAGCCCCAGCATTTT
CASSSTDPRFFNQPQHF
>TRBV4-1|-|TRBJ2-3|-
TGCGCCAGCAGCCAAGTAGGTGCTGTGGGTACTACGCAGTATTTT
CASSQVGAVGTTQYF
>TRBV7-2|-|TRBJ1-3|once
TGTGCCAGCAGCTTAATCCCCACTGCGACCTCTGGAAACACCATATATTTT
CASSLIPTATSGNTIYF
>TRBV7-9|TRBD2|TRBJ2-7|-
TGTGCCAGCAGCTTCAAGCGGGAGAAAGGCGAGCAGTACTTC
CASSFKREKGEQYF
>TRBV5-1|-|TRBJ1-1|-
TGCGCCAGCAGCCCTAACATGGAGAACACTGAAGCTTTCTTT
CASSPNMENTEAFF
>TRBV6-5|TRBD1|TRBJ2-7|-
TGTGCCAGCTGGCCGGGACAGGGAATTCACGAGCAGTACTTC
CASWPGQGIHEQYF
>TRBV4-3|-|TRBJ1-1|-
TGCGCCAGCAGCCAAGATCCTGGGACCGCCGGAGGAGCTTTCTTT
CASSQDPGTAGGAFF